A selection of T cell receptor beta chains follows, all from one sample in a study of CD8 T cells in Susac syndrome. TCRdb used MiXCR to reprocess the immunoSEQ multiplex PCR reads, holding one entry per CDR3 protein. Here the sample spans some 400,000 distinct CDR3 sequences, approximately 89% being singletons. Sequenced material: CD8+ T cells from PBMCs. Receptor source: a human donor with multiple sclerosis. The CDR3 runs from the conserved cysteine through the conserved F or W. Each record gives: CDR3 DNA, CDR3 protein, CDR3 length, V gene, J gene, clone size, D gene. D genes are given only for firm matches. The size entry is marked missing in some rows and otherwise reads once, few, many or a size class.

TGTGCCAGCCCAAGAGGGGGGGACTGCGACTCCTACGAGCAGTACTTC	CASPRGGDCDSYEQYF	16	TRBV12-3/TRBV12-4	TRBJ2-7	.	.
TGTGCCAGCACCCGACTTAGGGCTTGGGGCGGGGGGGAGACCGGGGAGCTGTTTTTT	CASTRLRAWGGGETGELFF	19	TRBV27	TRBJ2-2	.	TRBD2
TGTGCCAGCAGTTACTTGGGACAGAGCACAGATACGCAGTATTTT	CASSYLGQSTDTQYF	15	TRBV6-5	TRBJ2-3	.	TRBD1
TGTGCCAGCAGCCACGCCATTCACAGCGCCAATGAGCAGTTCTTC	CASSHAIHSANEQFF	15	TRBV3-1	TRBJ2-1	.	.
TGCGCCAGCAGTGATTCCGATCAATACGAGCAGTACTTC	CASSDSDQYEQYF	13	TRBV10-1	TRBJ2-7	.	.
TGTGCCAGCAGTGGGGTCTCAGGGAGTGGCTACACCTTC	CASSGVSGSGYTF	13	TRBV6-5	TRBJ1-2	.	.
TGCAGCGTTGAAGATATTGGGGAATTGAACACTGAAGCTTTCTTT	CSVEDIGELNTEAFF	15	TRBV29-1	TRBJ1-1	.	.
TGCAGCGTCCGACAGGGAGAGTTCCCTGAAGCTTTCTTT	CSVRQGEFPEAFF	13	TRBV29-1	TRBJ1-1	.	TRBD1
TGCGCCAGCAGCCAGGCTTGGGAGAACACTGAAGCTTTCTTT	CASSQAWENTEAFF	14	TRBV4-1	TRBJ1-1	few	.
TGTGCCAGCAGTCCACCGGGACAGGGCACGGAGACCCAGTACTTC	CASSPPGQGTETQYF	15	TRBV28	TRBJ2-5	.	TRBD1
TGTGCCAGTAGTTCGGACAGGACCGGCTACACCTTC	CASSSDRTGYTF	12	TRBV19	TRBJ1-2	.	TRBD1
TGTGCCAGCACCTCGCCAGGGGCCAACGTCCTGACTTTC	CASTSPGANVLTF	13	TRBV12-3/TRBV12-4	TRBJ2-6	.	.
TGCAGTGTCGAAGAACCGACAGTCCCTGGCTACACCTTC	CSVEEPTVPGYTF	13	TRBV29-1	TRBJ1-2	.	.
TGCGCCAGCAGCCATCAGACAGAAGTGAACACTGAAGCTTTCTTT	CASSHQTEVNTEAFF	15	TRBV4-1	TRBJ1-1	.	.
TGTGCCAGCAGTTTTAAAGGGCGGGGTTCAGACTATGGCTACACCTTC	CASSFKGRGSDYGYTF	16	TRBV12-3/TRBV12-4	TRBJ1-2	once	.
TGTGCCAGCAGTCCCCAGGGTTACTACTACGAGCAGTACTTC	CASSPQGYYYEQYF	14	TRBV12-3/TRBV12-4	TRBJ2-7	few	.
TGTGCAAGTCGCTTCAGACGGACCAGGGACAAGCCCCAGCATTTT	CASRFRRTRDKPQHF	15	TRBV12-2	TRBJ1-5	.	.
TGTGCCAGCAGCCCGATCTCGACCGACCGAATGTACGGCTACACCTTC	CASSPISTDRMYGYTF	16	TRBV7-9	TRBJ1-2	.	.
TGTGCCAGCAGTTACTCGTGGCGCAGGGTCGCAACTAATGAAAAACTGTTTTTT	CASSYSWRRVATNEKLFF	18	TRBV6-5	TRBJ1-4	.	.
TGTGCCAGCAGCCAAGAAGGGGGGCTCAATGGCTACACCTTC	CASSQEGGLNGYTF	14	TRBV14	TRBJ1-2	.	.
TGTGCCAGCAGCTTAGAGCTTAGCGGGATGACCGGGGAGCTGTTTTTT	CASSLELSGMTGELFF	16	TRBV11-2	TRBJ2-2	.	TRBD2
TGCGCCAGCAGCCAAGATCGGGGGACAGCAGATACGCAGTATTTT	CASSQDRGTADTQYF	15	TRBV4-1	TRBJ2-3	.	.
TGCAGTGCTAGCTTCTGGGATGGCGGGGGAGCGAATGAGCAGTTCTTC	CSASFWDGGGANEQFF	16	TRBV20-1	TRBJ2-1	.	TRBD2
TGTGCCAGCAGCGGGACAGGGGGCGAAGTGAGCGGGGAGCTGTTTTTT	CASSGTGGEVSGELFF	16	TRBV6-1	TRBJ2-2	few	TRBD1
TGTGCCAGCAGTGAGAGTAGCGGGGGAAAAGAGACCCAGTACTTC	CASSESSGGKETQYF	15	TRBV6-1	TRBJ2-5	few	TRBD2
TGTGCCAGCAGGATTAGCGGGGGGGAAGATACGCAGTATTTT	CASRISGGEDTQYF	14	TRBV7-9	TRBJ2-3	.	TRBD2
TGTGCCAGCAGCGCGCTAGCGGCCTCCTACGAGCAGTACTTC	CASSALAASYEQYF	14	TRBV14	TRBJ2-7	once	TRBD2
TGTGCCAGCAGCTTGGGTGGACAGAAGTACTTC	CASSLGGQKYF	11	TRBV7-9	TRBJ2-4	.	.
TGTGCCAGCAGCTTAGAGGGGAGTGAAGCTTTCTTT	CASSLEGSEAFF	12	TRBV5-1	TRBJ1-1	.	.
TGCGCCAGCAGCCAAACAACGGGTCAGGGGCAAGAGACCCAGTACTTC	CASSQTTGQGQETQYF	16	TRBV4-1	TRBJ2-5	.	.
TGTGCCAGTAGTCCTTATATAGGGGCGTGGGACTTTCTTATCGGGGCCAACGTCCTGACTTTC	CASSPYIGAWDFLIGANVLTF	21	TRBV19	TRBJ2-6	.	.
TGTGCCTGGGAAGGACTAGCGGGAGTTCACGAGCAGTACTTC	CAWEGLAGVHEQYF	14	TRBV30	TRBJ2-7	.	TRBD2
TGTGCCAGCAGCACTCCGGGACAGGGAGCCTATGGCTACACCTTC	CASSTPGQGAYGYTF	15	TRBV7-9	TRBJ1-2	.	TRBD1
TGTGCCAGTAGCCAGATAGATAGCAATCAGCCCCAGCATTTT	CASSQIDSNQPQHF	14	TRBV19	TRBJ1-5	once	.
TGTGCCAGCAGTTACGGCGGTGAGCAGTTCTTC	CASSYGGEQFF	11	TRBV6-2/TRBV6-3	TRBJ2-1	few	.
TGTGCCAGCAGCTTGGTTAGCGGGGAGTACAATGAGCAGCTCTTC	CASSLVSGEYNEQLF	15	TRBV5-4	TRBJ2-1	.	TRBD2
TGTGCCAGCAACCGAGCGGGGGGCCCATACAATGAGCAGTTCTTC	CASNRAGGPYNEQFF	15	TRBV7-9	TRBJ2-1	.	TRBD2
TGTGCCAGCAGTTTCTACAGGGGAGAAACTGAAGCTTTCTTT	CASSFYRGETEAFF	14	TRBV6-1	TRBJ1-1	few	TRBD1
TGTGCCAGCAGCCCGGCACGTGGGGGGCCTAGCACAGATACGCAGTATTTT	CASSPARGGPSTDTQYF	17	TRBV27	TRBJ2-3	.	.
TGTGCCAGCAGTTTATCGGCGTTCCACGAGCAGTACTTC	CASSLSAFHEQYF	13	TRBV28	TRBJ2-7	.	.
TGTGCCAGCAGCCAGGGAGGGGCTCAGCCCCAGCATTTT	CASSQGGAQPQHF	13	TRBV6-5	TRBJ1-5	.	.
TGTGCCAGTGGGGGGAGTCGAACTGAAGCTTTCTTT	CASGGSRTEAFF	12	TRBV25-1	TRBJ1-1	.	.
TGTGCCAGCAGCAGACCCGGACTAGCGGGAGCATACAATGAGCAGTTCTTC	CASSRPGLAGAYNEQFF	17	TRBV3-1	TRBJ2-1	.	TRBD2
TGTGCCAGCAGCTCCCCGTGGGGTAGCTCCTACGAGCAGTACTTC	CASSSPWGSSYEQYF	15	TRBV7-9	TRBJ2-7	.	.
TGCGCCAGCAGCCAGGAGAGTGCTCTAATCCAAGAGACCCAGTACTTC	CASSQESALIQETQYF	16	TRBV4-1	TRBJ2-5	.	.
TGTGCCAGCAGCGCGGCTGGGAACACTGAAGCTTTCTTT	CASSAAGNTEAFF	13	TRBV7-6	TRBJ1-1	.	.